This entry is about one T cell receptor beta chain. Its antigen remains unknown. The sample is drawn from a study of beta chain features in type 1 diabetes. CDR1 is KGHSH and CDR2 is LQKENI in the germline V gene. V was cut by 3 bases and J by 3 bases, with 9 bases left in between. The CDR3 consists of 14 residues. Investigators reverse transcribed all isolated RNA, so they sequenced expressed TCRB transcripts. Repertoires were generated with immunoSEQ multiplex PCR, while TCRdb's copy carries only in-frame clones and drops some. The sample yields 900,000 or so clones, 17% seen once. Study results and caveats: Across all four CD4+ subsets, people with type 1 diabetes showed modestly shorter TCRB CDR3s.

The clonotype originates from a woman younger than 30 in good health. The rearrangement joins TRBV18 to TRBJ2-1, with TRBD2 as a possible D gene (5 bases). Specimen: naive CD4+ T cells from blood. CDR3: CASSPSEIYNEQFF. The CDR3 DNA reads TGTGCCAGCTCACCTAGCGAGATCTACAATGAGCAGTTCTTC.